This T cell receptor beta chain is drawn from a study of blood T cell repertoires in COVID-19. Study-wide context: There were acute and convalescent COVID-19 samples, and they came from the United States, Italy and Spain.

Germline CDR1 is MGHRA and CDR2 is YSYEKL. J lost 6 bases, V lost 0 bases, and 3 bases had no gene match. The CDR3 contains 15 residues. In the authors' workflow: Nucleated cell number was recorded as an estimate derived from reference gene primer amplification. This table comes from immunoSEQ multiplex PCR, and its TCRdb copy is limited to in-frame clones, with some not included. The DNA gave D and trimming, while V, J and clone size come from that table. The sample yields roughly 72,000 clones, 90% seen once. This clonotype was sampled from a human donor in a cohort sampled during active COVID-19. The sample consisted of peripheral blood. V usage is TRBV4-1 and J usage is TRBJ2-7, with 12 nucleotides matching TRBD2. CDR3 in DNA: TGCGCCAGCAGCCAAGATCTAGCGGGAGGGCGCGAGCAGTACTTC. It is translated as CASSQDLAGGREQYF.